Shown below are 20 T cell receptor beta chains from a single sample sequenced in a study of cytomegalovirus exposure and HLA in healthy donors. A multiplex PCR was run with 60 Vbeta primers and 13 Jbeta primers. Profiled with immunoSEQ multiplex PCR; TCRdb holds only in-frame clones, not every one. In all, the sample yields some 56,000 clones. The sequenced sample consisted of PBMCs. The receptors originated from a woman between 25 and 40 years old in good health and CMV-seropositive.

The V and J genes are TRBV29-1 and TRBJ2-7; TRBD1 matches 9 bases. The V segment lost 6 bases and the J segment 0 bases; nucleotides outside the gene matches: 6. Germline CDR1 is SQVTM and CDR2 is ANQGSEA. The length of the CDR3 is 14 residues. In nucleotides, the CDR3 is TGCAGCGTAGCCGGGACAGGGAGCTCCTACGAGCAGTACTTC. This translates into CSVAGTGSSYEQYF.

The chain has TRBV18 and TRBJ2-3, with TRBD2 identical over 10 bases. Unmatched junction bases numbered 8, after V lost 3 bases and J lost 5 bases. Germline CDR1 reads KGHSH; CDR2 reads LQKENI. CDR3 length equals 16 residues. The CDR3 loop is CASSPEAGGRGDTQYF. CDR3 sequence (DNA): TGTGCCAGCTCACCCGAAGCGGGGGGGCGTGGAGATACGCAGTATTTT. Based on the CDR3 plus reference TRBV18 and TRBJ2-3, the full variable domain is NAGVMQNPRHLVRRRGQEARLRCSPMKGHSHVYWYRQLPEEGLKFMVYLQKENIIDESGMPKERFSAEFPKEGPSILRIQQVVRGDSAAYFCASSPEAGGRGDTQYFGPGTRLTVL.

The rearrangement uses TRBV27 and TRBJ1-2; TRBD1 matches 9 bases. CDR1 and CDR2 from the germline V gene are MNHEY and SMNVEV (reference sequence). This CDR3 is 13 amino acids long. With 5 bases clipped from V and 8 bases from J, the junction kept 6 bases outside the gene matches. For the CDR3, the DNA is TGTGCCAGCAGTATCGGACAGGGGACAGGCTACACCTTC. Its translation is CASSIGQGTGYTF.

The CDR3 is CASSERGQGSEQYF. For the CDR3, the DNA is TGTGCCAGCAGTGAAAGGGGACAGGGCTCCGAGCAGTACTTC. The rearrangement links TRBV2 to TRBJ2-7; TRBD1 matches at 9 bases. With 2 bases clipped from V and 6 bases from J, the junction kept 5 bases outside the gene matches. The CDR3 loop spans 14 amino acids. Germline lookup yields CDR1 SNHLY and CDR2 FYNNEI.

CDR3 nucleotides: TGTGCCAGCAGCGGCATCCCCAATGAGCAGTTCTTC. Its protein product is CASSGIPNEQFF. The chain has TRBV13 and TRBJ2-1, with no clear D. Trimming removed 5 bases from V and 6 bases from J, with 8 bases in between. CDR3 length: 12 amino acids. Per the germline V gene, CDR1 is PRHDT and CDR2 is FYEKMQ (reference sequence).

This chain connects TRBV5-1 to TRBJ2-2, with 11 nucleotides matching TRBD1. Germline V gene data show CDR1 as SGHRS and CDR2 as YFSETQ. The CDR3 runs to 16 residues. J lost 7 bases, V lost 6 bases, and 11 bases had no gene match. CDR3 DNA: TGCGCCAGCACCGAGCCCGGGACAGGGGGTGGCGGGGAGCTGTTTTTT. Translation: CASTEPGTGGGGELFF.

Written as DNA, the CDR3 is TGTGCCAGCAGCTCCGCCCCCGGGCCCCAGCATTTT. Protein: CASSSAPGPQHF. The chain links TRBV28 to TRBJ1-5; D unresolved. Germline V lookup: CDR1 MDHEN, CDR2 SYDVKM. The CDR3 runs 12 residues. The V gene lost 6 bases and the J gene lost 9 bases, with 12 bases spanning the gap.

The chain carries TRBV30 and TRBJ1-1, with TRBD1 identical over 7 bases. Germline CDR1 GTSNPN, CDR2 SVGIG (reference sequence). With V trimmed by 0 bases and J by 7 bases, 14 bases remained unmatched. The CDR3 totals 16 residues. The CDR3 is CAWSVPSTGPTGEAFF. CDR3 nucleotide sequence: TGTGCCTGGAGTGTTCCCTCGACAGGGCCTACGGGTGAAGCTTTCTTT. The full variable domain, completed using reference TRBV30 and TRBJ1-1, is SQTIHQWPATLVQPVGSPLSLECTVEGTSNPNLYWYRQAAGRGLQLLFYSVGIGQISSEVPQNLSASRPQDRQFILSSKKLLLSDSGFYLCAWSVPSTGPTGEAFFGQGTRLTVV.

V and J are TRBV6-9 and TRBJ2-1; D is possibly TRBD1 (5 bases). The CDR3 covers 12 residues. With 7 bases removed from V and 10 bases from J, the gap between germline ends came to 14 bases. Looked up from germline, CDR1 is MNHGY and CDR2 is SVAAGI. This CDR3 is CASTSTKGEQFF. DNA of the CDR3: TGTGCCAGCACCTCGACGAAGGGGGAGCAGTTCTTC.

The V gene is TRBV19, the J gene TRBJ2-5; TRBD1 is a possible D gene (5 bases). Germline V gene sequence: CDR1 LNHDA, CDR2 SQIVND (reference sequence). The V and J ends lost 1 base and 0 bases respectively, with 12 bases between them. The CDR3 loop spans 16 amino acids. CDR3 sequence reads: CASSIVGHLYQETQYF. The CDR3 DNA reads TGTGCCAGTAGTATAGTAGGACACCTGTACCAAGAGACCCAGTACTTC.

Notes on this clone: One end of the junction is discordant with germline, which a read error may explain. The V gene is TRBV27, the J gene TRBJ2-5; TRBD2 matches 9 bases. The J call is in doubt because the DNA end fits TRBJ2-7 better. This CDR3 spans 15 amino acids. The V gene's germline CDR1 is MNHEY and CDR2 SMNVEV (reference sequence). CDR3 nucleotide sequence: TGTGCCAGCAGTTTTCCCGGGACTAGCTCCAACGAGCAGTACTTC. The encoded protein is CASSFPGTSSNEQYF.

The chain couples TRBV5-1 to TRBJ2-7; TRBD1 matches at 7 bases. The trim removed 4 bases at V and 5 bases at J, leaving 9 bases unmatched. Per germline, CDR1 SGHRS and CDR2 YFSETQ. CDR3 length: 14 residues. CDR3 DNA: TGCGCCAGCAGCCCGGGACAGCAGGGAGACGAGCAGTACTTC. It translates to CASSPGQQGDEQYF. The full variable domain, with the rest looked up from reference TRBV5-1 and TRBJ2-7, is KAGVTQTPRYLIKTRGQQVTLSCSPISGHRSVSWYQQTPGQGLQFLFEYFSETQRNKGNFPGRFSGRQFSNSRSEMNVSTLELGDSALYLCASSPGQQGDEQYFGPGTRLTVT.

This chain connects TRBV7-9 to TRBJ2-6, with 11 bases aligning to TRBD2. The germline V gene encodes CDR1 SEHNR and CDR2 FQNEAQ (reference sequence). CDR3 length: 19 amino acids. The V gene end was trimmed by 4 bases and the J gene end by 0 bases; junction bases not matched to a gene: 8. The CDR3 bases are TGTGCCAGCAGCTCATCACTAGCGGGGGTCCACTCTGGGGCCAACGTCCTGACTTTC. Protein product: CASSSSLAGVHSGANVLTF. The full variable domain, with the rest looked up from reference TRBV7-9 and TRBJ2-6, is DTGVSQNPRHKITKRGQNVTFRCDPISEHNRLYWYRQTLGQGPEFLTYFQNEAQLEKSRLLSDRFSAERPKGSFSTLEIQRTEQGDSAMYLCASSSSLAGVHSGANVLTFGAGSRLTVL.

V usage is TRBV15 and J usage is TRBJ2-7; 12 bases align to TRBD2. The CDR3 contains 16 residues. CDR1 and CDR2 (germline): LNHNV, YYDKDF (reference sequence). The ends lost 3 bases at V and 3 bases at J; junction bases unmatched: 6. The CDR3 spells CATSRETSGGFYEQYF. The CDR3, as DNA: TGTGCCACCAGCAGGGAAACTAGCGGGGGGTTCTACGAGCAGTACTTC.

The gene calls are TRBV4-1 and TRBJ2-5, with D perhaps TRBD2 (5 bases). The CDR3 runs to 17 residues. Germline V gene data show CDR1 as MGHRA and CDR2 as YSYEKL. Deletions cut 3 bases from V and 4 bases from J, with 21 bases between. CDR3 in DNA: TGCGCCAGCAGCCACGGACGAGCGGTGGGCCGGGCAGAGACCCAGTACTTC. Its translation: CASSHGRAVGRAETQYF.

The V and J genes are TRBV5-4 and TRBJ2-1; TRBD1 aligns across 9 bases. CDR3 length equals 14 residues. CDR1 and CDR2 (germline): SGHNT, YYREEE (reference sequence). V shed 3 bases and J 7 bases; nucleotides not matched to a gene: 5. The CDR3 bases are TGTGCCAGCAGCTATAAACAGGGGGCAAATGAGCAGTTCTTC. Its translation is CASSYKQGANEQFF.

This chain joins TRBV4-1 and TRBJ2-3; 14 bases align to TRBD2. V lost 3 bases, J lost 2 bases, and 4 bases stayed unmatched. Germline V CDR1 and CDR2: MGHRA, YSYEKL. The CDR3 is 17 residues long. The CDR3 loop is CASSQTSGGAFTDTQYF. The CDR3 DNA reads as TGCGCCAGCAGCCAGACTAGCGGGGGGGCCTTCACAGATACGCAGTATTTT.

The rearrangement links TRBV6-1 to TRBJ2-1, with D possibly being TRBD1 (5 bases). CDR3 size: 13 residues. Germline V lookup: CDR1 MNHNS, CDR2 SASEGT. The V end lost 2 bases, the J end lost 7 bases, and 9 bases lay between the germline ends. DNA for the CDR3: TGTGCCAGCAGTGAACAGGGTCCAAATGAGCAGTTCTTC. Its protein is CASSEQGPNEQFF.

This CDR3 reads CSVEDRGVDYGYTF. CDR3 nucleotides: TGCAGCGTTGAAGATCGGGGGGTTGACTATGGCTACACCTTC. This chain connects TRBV29-1 to TRBJ1-2, with D possibly matching TRBD1 (5 bases). CDR1 is SQVTM, CDR2 ANQGSEA, per germline. V lost 0 bases to trimming and J lost 3 bases, with 11 bases between them. There are 14 residues in the CDR3.

The chain recombines TRBV13 with TRBJ2-3; D could derive from TRBD1 or TRBD2 (5 bases each). The CDR3 spans 16 residues. Germline CDR1 is PRHDT and CDR2 is FYEKMQ (reference sequence). V was shortened by 5 bases and J by 3 bases, with 18 bases between the two germline ends. The CDR3 loop reads CASSLAVQGLTDTQYF. CDR3 in DNA: TGTGCCAGCAGCCTAGCAGTTCAGGGTTTGACAGATACGCAGTATTTT.